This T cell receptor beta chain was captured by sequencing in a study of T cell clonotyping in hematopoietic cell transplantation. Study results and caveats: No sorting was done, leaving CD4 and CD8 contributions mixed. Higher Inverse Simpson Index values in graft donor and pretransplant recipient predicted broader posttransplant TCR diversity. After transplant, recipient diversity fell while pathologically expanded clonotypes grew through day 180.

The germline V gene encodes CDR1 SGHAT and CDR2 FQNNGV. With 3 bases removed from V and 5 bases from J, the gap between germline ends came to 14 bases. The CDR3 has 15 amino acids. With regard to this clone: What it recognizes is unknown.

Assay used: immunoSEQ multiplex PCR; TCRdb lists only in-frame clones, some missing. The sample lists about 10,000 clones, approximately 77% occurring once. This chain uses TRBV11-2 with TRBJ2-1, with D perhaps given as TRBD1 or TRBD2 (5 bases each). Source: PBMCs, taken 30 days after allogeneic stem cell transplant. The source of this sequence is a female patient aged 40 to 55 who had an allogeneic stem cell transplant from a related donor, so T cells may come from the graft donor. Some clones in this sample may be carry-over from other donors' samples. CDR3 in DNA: TGTGCCAGCAGCTTGGAACCAGGGCGGGACAATGAGCAGTTCTTC. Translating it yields CASSLEPGRDNEQFF.